Each of the 6 T cell receptor beta chains below was sequenced from the same sample in a study of shared clonotypes between healthy human individuals. Here immunoSEQ multiplex PCR was the method, and the copy in TCRdb shows in-frame clones only, minus some. The table includes more than 900,000 clones, approximately 80% detected once. Material for sequencing was memory CD4+ T cells from PBMCs. Subset specified: CD45RA-negative fraction. The source of these receptors is a man in his late teens or twenties in good health. Some clones in this sample may be carry-over from other donors' samples.

The V and J genes are TRBV7-2 and TRBJ2-2; 8 bases agree with TRBD1. CDR1 is SGHTA, CDR2 FQGNSA, per germline. The length of the CDR3 is 13 residues. J gave up 7 bases and V 5 bases, and 3 bases lay outside the gene matches. The CDR3 spells CASSRQGYGELFF. In DNA, the CDR3 is TGTGCCAGCAGCCGACAGGGGTACGGGGAGCTGTTTTTT.

With respect to this clone: One base away lies a much larger clone, so this may be a sequencing read error. The same CDR3 is also encoded by other DNA sequences in this sample. This rearrangement joins TRBV28 to TRBJ2-7; weak D call: TRBD2 (5 bases). There are 11 residues in the CDR3. V was trimmed by 6 bases and J by 4 bases, leaving 7 bases between them. Germline V gene sequence: CDR1 MDHEN, CDR2 SYDVKM. The CDR3 nucleotides are TGTGCCAGCAGCCAGCGGTACGAGCAGTACTTC. This sequence encodes CASSQRYEQYF.

With regard to this clone: At one boundary the junction diverges from the germline segment, which might be a read error. The V call is TRBV19, the J call TRBJ1-5; no reliable D call. This CDR3 comprises 14 residues. Germline lookup yields CDR1 LNHDA and CDR2 SQIVND (reference sequence). The CDR3 DNA reads TGTGCCAGTAGTCCCGGGCGGAGGGTTCAGCCCCGGCATTTT. Protein sequence: CASSPGRRVQPRHF.

V and J are TRBV7-9 and TRBJ2-5; perhaps TRBD2 as D (6 bases). Germline loops: CDR1 SEHNR, CDR2 FQNEAQ (reference sequence). V was clipped by 7 bases and J by 5 bases, with 23 bases between them. The CDR3 runs 16 residues. Here the CDR3 reads CASTHMPGRGTETQYF. The CDR3 DNA follows: TGTGCCAGCACCCACATGCCCGGGAGAGGGACGGAGACCCAGTACTTC.

This chain connects TRBV7-3 to TRBJ2-7; D remains ambiguous. From germline, CDR1 is SGHTA and CDR2 FQGTGA. CDR3 size: 12 residues. Trimming pared 2 bases from V and 4 bases from J, leaving 6 bases between. CDR3 coding DNA: TGTGCCAGCAGCTTATGGCAGTACGAGCAGTACTTC. This gives the protein CASSLWQYEQYF.

V and J are TRBV11-2 and TRBJ1-4; 7 nucleotides line up with TRBD1. The germline V gene has CDR1 SGHAT and CDR2 FQNNGV. The V and J ends lost 5 bases and 8 bases, in that order; junction bases with no gene match: 14. There are 16 residues in the CDR3. CDR3 sequence: CASSLRTTGSGEKLFF. The CDR3 region has the DNA TGTGCCAGCAGCCTACGGACGACAGGGAGTGGGGAAAAACTGTTTTTT.